Listed below are T cell receptor beta chains from one sample, sequenced in a study of PD-L1 blockade in urothelial cancer. The method was immunoSEQ multiplex PCR; TCRdb's version includes in-frame clones alone and lacks a portion of them. The sample comprises 95,000 or so clones, around nine tenths of which are singletons, and roughly 2% rests with the top ten. This specimen consisted of PBMCs, obtained around atezolizumab (anti-PD-L1) treatment. Receptor source: a man in his sixties with urothelial cancer. Each CDR3 is given with its conserved first and last residue. Each record gives: D gene, clone size, V gene, J gene, CDR3 protein, CDR3 DNA. A D gene is named only where the DNA matches it firmly. The size of a clone is reported for some rows only, either as once, few or many, or as a class for expanded clones.

d_call: .; clone_size: .; v_call: TRBV4-2; j_call: TRBJ1-1; cdr3_aa: CASSQDWRTSWDTEAFF; cdr3_nt: TGTGCCAGCAGCCAAGATTGGCGGACTTCATGGGACACTGAAGCTTTCTTT
d_call: TRBD1; clone_size: .; v_call: TRBV15; j_call: TRBJ2-5; cdr3_aa: CATSRHRQGARETQYF; cdr3_nt: TGTGCCACCAGCAGACATCGACAGGGGGCGCGAGAGACCCAGTACTTC
d_call: TRBD2; clone_size: few; v_call: TRBV27; j_call: TRBJ2-7; cdr3_aa: CASSRFGLAGNEQYF; cdr3_nt: TGTGCCAGCAGTCGTTTCGGGCTAGCGGGTAACGAGCAGTACTTC
d_call: TRBD2; clone_size: .; v_call: TRBV7-8; j_call: TRBJ2-7; cdr3_aa: CASSPGLAGSYEQYF; cdr3_nt: TGTGCCAGCAGCCCCGGGCTAGCGGGCTCCTACGAGCAGTACTTC
d_call: TRBD2; clone_size: .; v_call: TRBV11-3; j_call: TRBJ2-2; cdr3_aa: CASSSPTGLAGAHTGELFF; cdr3_nt: TGTGCCAGCAGCTCTCCCACCGGACTAGCGGGGGCCCACACCGGGGAGCTGTTTTTT
d_call: TRBD2; clone_size: .; v_call: TRBV11-2; j_call: TRBJ2-5; cdr3_aa: CASSPLGGGEREGRETQYF; cdr3_nt: TGTGCCAGCAGCCCATTGGGGGGCGGAGAGCGGGAGGGCCGAGAGACCCAGTACTTC
d_call: TRBD2; clone_size: .; v_call: TRBV7-9; j_call: TRBJ2-2; cdr3_aa: CASSNRGGLAGSNTGELFF; cdr3_nt: TGTGCCAGCAGCAACCGAGGGGGACTAGCGGGATCGAACACCGGGGAGCTGTTTTTT
d_call: TRBD2; clone_size: .; v_call: TRBV4-2; j_call: TRBJ2-5; cdr3_aa: CASSLPGGAGATGTQYF; cdr3_nt: TGTGCCAGCAGCCTCCCGGGAGGGGCGGGGGCCACAGGGACCCAGTACTTC
d_call: .; clone_size: .; v_call: TRBV7-2; j_call: TRBJ1-3; cdr3_aa: CASSLELLRSSGNTIYF; cdr3_nt: TGTGCCAGCAGCTTGGAGCTCCTGCGCAGTTCTGGAAACACCATATATTTT
d_call: TRBD2; clone_size: .; v_call: TRBV5-4; j_call: TRBJ2-5; cdr3_aa: CASSELAGGQETQYF; cdr3_nt: TGTGCCAGCAGCGAGCTAGCGGGGGGGCAAGAGACCCAGTACTTC
d_call: TRBD1; clone_size: .; v_call: TRBV11-3; j_call: TRBJ2-7; cdr3_aa: CASSLDGNGQGSYEQYF; cdr3_nt: TGTGCCAGCAGCTTAGATGGAAACGGACAGGGCTCCTACGAGCAGTACTTC
d_call: .; clone_size: .; v_call: TRBV29-1; j_call: TRBJ2-3; cdr3_aa: CSVEDRSGGDTQYF; cdr3_nt: TGCAGCGTTGAAGATCGGTCCGGGGGAGATACGCAGTATTTT
d_call: TRBD2; clone_size: .; v_call: TRBV6-4; j_call: TRBJ2-5; cdr3_aa: CASTKVELAGAGETQYF; cdr3_nt: TGTGCCAGCACGAAGGTAGAACTAGCGGGGGCGGGGGAGACCCAGTACTTC
d_call: TRBD2; clone_size: .; v_call: TRBV13; j_call: TRBJ2-3; cdr3_aa: CASSLEASGHTQYF; cdr3_nt: TGTGCCAGCAGCTTAGAAGCTAGCGGTCATACGCAGTATTTT
d_call: .; clone_size: .; v_call: TRBV18; j_call: TRBJ1-4; cdr3_aa: CASSLGSGEKLFF; cdr3_nt: TGTGCCAGCTCCCTGGGGTCAGGGGAAAAACTGTTTTTT
d_call: .; clone_size: .; v_call: TRBV2; j_call: TRBJ1-5; cdr3_aa: CASSAGDQPQHF; cdr3_nt: TGTGCCAGCAGTGCTGGAGATCAGCCCCAGCATTTT
d_call: TRBD1; clone_size: .; v_call: TRBV5-4; j_call: TRBJ1-1; cdr3_aa: CASSGGQGGDTEAFF; cdr3_nt: TGTGCCAGCAGCGGAGGACAGGGTGGGGACACTGAAGCTTTCTTT
d_call: .; clone_size: .; v_call: TRBV5-8; j_call: TRBJ2-4; cdr3_aa: CASRLRGAKNIQYF; cdr3_nt: TGTGCCAGCAGACTCAGGGGAGCCAAAAACATTCAGTACTTC
d_call: .; clone_size: .; v_call: TRBV2; j_call: TRBJ2-2; cdr3_aa: CASSEARRDNTGELFF; cdr3_nt: TGTGCCAGCAGTGAAGCGAGGCGGGACAACACCGGGGAGCTGTTTTTT
d_call: .; clone_size: .; v_call: TRBV6-1; j_call: TRBJ1-3; cdr3_aa: CASSEARGSGNTIYF; cdr3_nt: TGTGCCAGCAGTGAAGCGCGAGGGAGTGGAAACACCATATATTTT
d_call: .; clone_size: .; v_call: TRBV5-5; j_call: TRBJ1-4; cdr3_aa: CASSPGASTNEKLFF; cdr3_nt: TGTGCCAGCAGCCCAGGGGCTTCAACTAATGAAAAACTGTTTTTT
d_call: TRBD1; clone_size: .; v_call: TRBV7-9; j_call: TRBJ1-2; cdr3_aa: CASSTQGQAHIYGYTF; cdr3_nt: TGTGCCAGCAGCACCCAGGGACAGGCCCATATCTATGGCTACACCTTC
d_call: .; clone_size: once; v_call: TRBV28; j_call: TRBJ1-1; cdr3_aa: CASLGLLNTEAFF; cdr3_nt: TGTGCCAGCCTGGGCCTCTTGAACACTGAAGCTTTCTTT
d_call: .; clone_size: many; v_call: TRBV4-2; j_call: TRBJ2-7; cdr3_aa: CASSLQVGEAYEQYF; cdr3_nt: TGTGCCAGCAGCCTTCAGGTAGGGGAGGCCTACGAGCAGTACTTC
d_call: .; clone_size: .; v_call: TRBV7-2; j_call: TRBJ1-5; cdr3_aa: CASSGSRRTDIDQPQHF; cdr3_nt: TGTGCCAGCAGCGGATCCAGGCGGACAGATATCGATCAGCCCCAGCATTTT